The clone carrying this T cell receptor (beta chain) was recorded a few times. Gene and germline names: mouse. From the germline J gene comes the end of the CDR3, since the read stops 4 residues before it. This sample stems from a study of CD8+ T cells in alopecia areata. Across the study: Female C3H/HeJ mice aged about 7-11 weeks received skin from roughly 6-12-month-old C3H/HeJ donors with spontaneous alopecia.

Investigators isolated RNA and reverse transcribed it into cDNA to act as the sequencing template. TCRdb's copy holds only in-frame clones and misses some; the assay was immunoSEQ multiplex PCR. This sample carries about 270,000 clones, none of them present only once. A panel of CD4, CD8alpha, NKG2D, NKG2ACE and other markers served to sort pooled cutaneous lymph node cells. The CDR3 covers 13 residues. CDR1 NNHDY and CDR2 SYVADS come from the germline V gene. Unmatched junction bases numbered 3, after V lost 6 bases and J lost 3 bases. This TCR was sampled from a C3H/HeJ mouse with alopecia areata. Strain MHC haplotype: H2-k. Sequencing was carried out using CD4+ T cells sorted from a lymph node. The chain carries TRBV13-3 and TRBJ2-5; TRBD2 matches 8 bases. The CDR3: CASKGTGQDTQYF. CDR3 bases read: TGTGCCAGCAAAGGGACTGGACAAGAC.